These 28 T cell receptor beta chains share one sample of origin, sequenced in a study of a mutant IDH1 vaccine in newly diagnosed glioma. Here immunoSEQ multiplex PCR was the method, and the copy in TCRdb shows in-frame clones only, minus some. The table lists just under 95,000 clones, around 82% of them singletons. Time point noted: baseline, week 1 (first vaccination visit). The treatment here: pre-vaccination baseline after standard-of-care therapy. The material was PBMCs, obtained from a glioma patient treated with radiotherapy, temozolomide or both. The origin of the receptors is a woman in her 50s with glioma.

The chain uses TRBV6-5 and TRBJ1-4; possible D gene TRBD1, 5 bases. Germline V gene sequence: CDR1 MNHEY, CDR2 SVGAGI. Trimming removed 5 bases at V and 1 base at J, with 8 bases between. CDR3 length: 14 residues. DNA of the CDR3: TGTGCCAGCAGTCCAGGGAAAACTAATGAAAAACTGTTTTTT. Translated: CASSPGKTNEKLFF.

V gene TRBV5-8 combines with J gene TRBJ1-3; no firm D call. The CDR3 consists of 17 residues. The germline V gene has CDR1 SGHTS and CDR2 YDEGEE. V was shortened by 0 bases and J by 0 bases, with 13 bases between the two germline ends. CDR3 amino acids: CASSLAPTQRSGNTIYF. As DNA, the CDR3 is TGTGCCAGCAGCTTGGCCCCGACTCAGCGCTCTGGAAACACCATATATTTT.

The chain couples TRBV5-1 to TRBJ1-1, with D unclear. The V and J ends lost 7 bases and 1 base respectively, with 14 bases between them. Germline CDR1 is SGHRS and CDR2 is YFSETQ. The CDR3 consists of 14 residues. DNA for the CDR3: TGCGCCAGCTCCCAAAAAGGGCCGAACACTGAAGCTTTCTTT. It translates to CASSQKGPNTEAFF.

V gene TRBV6-6 combines with J gene TRBJ1-3, with 7 bases that match TRBD1. Trimming removed 6 bases from V and 0 bases from J; junction bases left unmatched: 5. Germline V gene lookup returns CDR1 MNHNY and CDR2 SVGAGI (reference sequence). The CDR3 is made up of 15 amino acids. The CDR3, as DNA: TGTGCCAGCAGCAGGGACAGCCGCTCTGGAAACACCATATATTTT. This encodes CASSRDSRSGNTIYF.

This chain joins TRBV19 and TRBJ1-5, with 7 bases identical to TRBD1. Germline assignment: CDR1 LNHDA and CDR2 SQIVND (reference sequence). The ends lost 9 bases at V and 4 bases at J; junction bases unmatched: 12. The CDR3 sequence is 15 residues long. CDR3 in amino acids: CASRRDSLVNQPQHF. In nucleotides, the CDR3 is TGTGCCAGCAGGAGGGACAGTCTGGTGAATCAGCCCCAGCATTTT.

The chain joins TRBV9 to TRBJ2-5, with D maybe TRBD1 (5 bases). Trimming left V 0 bases short and J 5 bases short, with 14 bases between. CDR3 length equals 15 residues. The germline CDR1 and CDR2 sequences are SGDLS and YYNGEE. The CDR3 nucleotides read TGTGCCAGCAGCGTAGGTCTTAGGGGTGAGGAGACCCAGTACTTC. Amino acid sequence: CASSVGLRGEETQYF.

With respect to this clone: Other DNA sequences in this sample translate to the same CDR3. The rearrangement links TRBV7-2 to TRBJ1-4; D is unclear. The germline V and J ends were trimmed by 5 bases and 4 bases, with 14 bases remaining between them. The CDR3 loop spans 15 amino acids. CDR1 and CDR2 from the germline V gene are SGHTA and FQGNSA. CDR3 residues: CASSRASIGNEKLFF. The CDR3 bases are TGTGCCAGCAGCCGAGCGTCGATCGGTAATGAAAAACTGTTTTTT.

This clone was detected only a few times. This chain uses TRBV27 with TRBJ1-1, with D uncertain. This CDR3 is 13 amino acids long. CDR1 is MNHEY, CDR2 SMNVEV, per germline (reference sequence). V dropped 4 bases and J dropped 7 bases, with 13 bases sitting between them. As DNA, the CDR3 is TGTGCCAGCAGTTCACACGTTCGGGGTGAAGCTTTCTTT. Encoded protein: CASSSHVRGEAFF.

This chain uses TRBV4-2 with TRBJ1-1; D is perhaps TRBD1 (5 bases). From germline, CDR1 is LGHNA and CDR2 YNFKEQ. V lost 1 base and J 4 bases, leaving 13 bases between the germline ends. CDR3 length: 15 residues. As DNA, the CDR3 is TGTGCCAGCAGCCAAGTCGACGACAGTACCACTGAAGCTTTCTTT. Its protein is CASSQVDDSTTEAFF.

The chain couples TRBV7-9 to TRBJ1-1; D is possibly TRBD1 (5 bases). V was cut by 5 bases and J by 3 bases, with 13 bases left in between. The CDR3 contains 14 residues. CDR1 SEHNR and CDR2 FQNEAQ come from the germline V gene (reference sequence). Here the CDR3 reads CASSPRDEYTEAFF. The CDR3 DNA reads as TGTGCCAGCAGCCCCAGGGACGAGTACACTGAAGCTTTCTTT.

The CDR3 sequence: CASSGKLYSNQPQHF. Here the CDR3 DNA reads TGTGCCAGCAGTGGAAAGCTTTATAGCAATCAGCCCCAGCATTTT. This rearrangement joins TRBV2 to TRBJ1-5; D gene uncertain. CDR1 SNHLY and CDR2 FYNNEI come from the germline V gene. This CDR3 region has 15 residues. V dropped 4 bases and J dropped 0 bases, with 10 bases sitting between them.

The chain is built from TRBV19 and TRBJ1-5; 11 nucleotides match TRBD1. CDR1 is LNHDA, CDR2 SQIVND, per germline (reference sequence). J lost 1 base, V lost 3 bases, and 8 bases had no gene match. The CDR3 has 18 amino acids. CDR3 bases: TGTGCCAGTAGTATGGGAGGGACAGGGGGGGGAAGCAATCAGCCCCAGCATTTT. Translating it yields CASSMGGTGGGSNQPQHF.

This chain joins TRBV1 and TRBJ2-7; the table calls TRBD2, which could not be checked here. TRBV1 is a recognized pseudogene. The CDR3 has 14 amino acids. CDR3: CTSSYTGSYYEQYF. The CDR3 coding sequence is TGCACCAGCAGCTACACCGGGAGCTACTACGAGCAGTACTTC.

The rearrangement joins TRBV5-1 to TRBJ2-7, with TRBD1 matching 8 bases. The length of the CDR3 is 14 residues. The junction had 6 bases not matched to a gene; V was cut back by 3 bases and J by 4 bases. Germline loops: CDR1 SGHRS, CDR2 YFSETQ. In nucleotides, the CDR3 is TGCGCCAGCAGCTCAGGGACAGGACTATACGAGCAGTACTTC. It encodes CASSSGTGLYEQYF.

A few counts support this clone. This chain links TRBV5-5 with TRBJ1-5, with D possibly matching TRBD1 (5 bases). Trimming pared 1 base from V and 3 bases from J, leaving 8 bases between. CDR1 is SGHKS and CDR2 is YYEKEE in the germline V gene (reference sequence). The CDR3 spans 14 residues. The CDR3 coding sequence is TGTGCCAGCAGCTTGCCAGGGAACAATCAGCCCCAGCATTTT. This gives the protein CASSLPGNNQPQHF. Full variable domain (rest looked up from reference TRBV5-5 and TRBJ1-5): DAGVTQSPTHLIKTRGQQVTLRCSPISGHKSVSWYQQVLGQGPQFIFQYYEKEERGRGNFPDRFSARQFPNYSSELNVNALLLGDSALYLCASSLPGNNQPQHFGDGTRLSIL.

This clone has just a few counts. The chain carries TRBV19 and TRBJ1-1; D unresolved. V shed 11 bases and J shed 8 bases, with 18 bases lying between them. The V gene's germline CDR1 is LNHDA and CDR2 SQIVND (reference sequence). The CDR3 contains 12 residues. The CDR3 is CASRWAQAEAFF. For the CDR3, the DNA is TGTGCCTCCCGCTGGGCCCAAGCGGAAGCTTTCTTT. The whole variable domain, filled in from reference TRBV19 and TRBJ1-1, reads DGGITQSPKYLFRKEGQNVTLSCEQNLNHDAMYWYRQDPGQGLRLIYYSQIVNDFQKGDIAEGYSVSREKKESFPLTVTSAQKNPTAFYLCASRWAQAEAFFGQGTRLTVV.

This clone was observed a single time. The V gene is TRBV7-2, the J gene TRBJ1-1; the match to TRBD1 covers 9 bases. V trimming: 2 bases; J trimming: 8 bases; junction bases outside the gene matches: 3. The CDR3 runs to 13 residues. Per germline, CDR1 SGHTA and CDR2 FQGNSA. This CDR3 is CASSLRTGAEAFF. The DNA for the CDR3 is TGTGCCAGCAGCTTACGGACAGGGGCCGAAGCTTTCTTT.

V is TRBV7-9 and J is TRBJ2-3, with D unclear. CDR1 is SEHNR, CDR2 FQNEAQ, per germline (reference sequence). This CDR3 spans 15 amino acids. Trimming stripped 1 base from V and 2 bases from J, with 10 bases between. This chain's CDR3 is CASSLGDTYTDTQYF. CDR3 bases: TGTGCCAGCAGCTTAGGCGACACTTACACAGATACGCAGTATTTT.

The chain employs TRBV19 and TRBJ2-3, with 14 bases fitting TRBD2. After removal of 4 bases from V and 6 bases from J, the junction contained 6 bases not matched to a gene. CDR1 and CDR2 from the germline V gene are LNHDA and SQIVND (reference sequence). The CDR3 spans 16 residues. The CDR3 sequence is CASSRLAGGPEDTQYF. The CDR3 DNA reads TGTGCCAGTAGTAGACTAGCGGGGGGGCCGGAGGATACGCAGTATTTT.

The rearrangement links TRBV5-6 to TRBJ1-3; no definite D call. CDR1 SGHDT and CDR2 YYEEEE come from the germline V gene. The CDR3 totals 15 residues. V was cut by 4 bases and J by 3 bases, with 14 bases left in between. This CDR3 is CASSLGTHSGNTIYF. The CDR3 DNA sequence: TGTGCCAGCAGCCTGGGAACCCATAGTGGAAACACCATATATTTT.

In DNA form, the CDR3 reads TGTGCCAGCAGTGACAGGGGGAGCACAGATACGCAGTATTTT. Translating gives CASSDRGSTDTQYF. This chain connects TRBV2 to TRBJ2-3, with 7 bases that match TRBD1. Germline V CDR1 and CDR2: SNHLY, FYNNEI. Trimming took 3 bases from V and 0 from J; bases not matched to a gene: 0. This CDR3 contains 14 residues.

This chain joins TRBV19 and TRBJ2-1, with 9 nucleotides matching TRBD2. Germline assignment: CDR1 LNHDA and CDR2 SQIVND (reference sequence). There are 15 residues in the CDR3. V shed 7 bases, J shed 0 bases, and the junction held 4 bases outside the gene matches. CDR3 DNA: TGTGCCAGTACTCTAGCGGGGTCCTCCTACAATGAGCAGTTCTTC. This sequence encodes CASTLAGSSYNEQFF.

The rearrangement joins TRBV27 to TRBJ1-6; 7 bases agree with TRBD1. Germline V gene data show CDR1 as MNHEY and CDR2 as SMNVEV (reference sequence). This CDR3 region has 12 residues. After removal of 6 bases from V and 11 bases from J, the junction contained 4 bases not matched to a gene. Here the CDR3 reads CASSMRGPPLHF. DNA of the CDR3: TGTGCCAGCAGCATGAGGGGGCCACCCCTCCACTTT.

This chain connects TRBV7-9 to TRBJ1-1, with 8 bases fitting TRBD1. Trimming cost V 1 base and J 1 base; bases outside gene matches: 5. Germline assignment: CDR1 SEHNR and CDR2 FQNEAQ (reference sequence). The CDR3 spans 16 residues. The DNA of the CDR3 is TGTGCCAGCAGCTTAGGGACAGGGCTTTCGAACACTGAAGCTTTCTTT. It codes for CASSLGTGLSNTEAFF.

The V gene is TRBV5-6, the J gene TRBJ2-7; D remains unclear. In germline, CDR1 is SGHDT, CDR2 YYEEEE. Trimming stripped 4 bases from V and 7 bases from J, with 12 bases between. The CDR3 loop spans 12 amino acids. The DNA of the CDR3 is TGTGCCAGCAGCCTCCGGCGCCGAGAGCAGTACTTC. Translating gives CASSLRRREQYF. Together with reference TRBV5-6 and TRBJ2-7, the CDR3 gives the full variable domain: DAGVTQSPTHLIKTRGQQVTLRCSPKSGHDTVSWYQQALGQGPQFIFQYYEEEERQRGNFPDRFSGHQFPNYSSELNVNALLLGDSALYLCASSLRRREQYFGPGTRLTVT.

The genes are TRBV18 and TRBJ2-5; 11 nucleotides match TRBD1. CDR3 length: 15 amino acids. CDR1 KGHSH and CDR2 LQKENI come from the germline V gene. V shed 5 bases, J shed 5 bases, and the junction held 7 bases outside the gene matches. The CDR3 region has the DNA TGTGCCAGCTCAGCGCAACGGGACAGGGGGGAGACCCAGTACTTC. Translation gives CASSAQRDRGETQYF.

This chain uses TRBV6-1 with TRBJ2-7, with 7 bases fitting TRBD1. The V and J ends lost 2 bases and 6 bases, in that order; junction bases with no gene match: 10. This CDR3 has 15 residues. Per germline, CDR1 MNHNS and CDR2 SASEGT. The CDR3 DNA reads as TGTGCCAGCAGTGAAAGGAGCTCAGGGGGTAGCGAGCAGTACTTC. Protein: CASSERSSGGSEQYF.

The chain is built from TRBV11-3 and TRBJ1-1, with D tentatively TRBD1 (6 bases). The CDR3 totals 14 residues. Trimming removed 5 bases at V and 5 bases at J, with 15 bases between. Germline V gene lookup returns CDR1 SGHNT and CDR2 YENEEA. In nucleotides, the CDR3 is TGTGCCAGCAGCGGAAGGGGGGGGAGGACTGAAGCTTTCTTT. It is translated as CASSGRGGRTEAFF.